The 32 T cell receptor beta chains listed next were all sequenced from one sample in a study of blood T cell repertoires in COVID-19. Clones were sequenced by immunoSEQ multiplex PCR, and TCRdb holds only the in-frame ones, with some missing. The top ten clones hold around 40% of a sample with 12,000 or so clones, approximately 80% of them seen once. The source material was peripheral blood. The receptor source for this set is a man at least 80 years old with acute or convalescent COVID-19.

This clone has a single count. The chain has TRBV5-1 and TRBJ2-7; 11 bases are shared with TRBD1. The CDR3 length is 15 residues. Germline lookup yields CDR1 SGHRS and CDR2 YFSETQ. J was trimmed by 6 bases and V by 4 bases; bases with no gene match: 9. This CDR3 reads CASSTSGQGGVEQYF. CDR3 DNA: TGCGCCAGCAGCACCTCGGGACAGGGGGGAGTCGAGCAGTACTTC.

The chain links TRBV27 to TRBJ1-2, with 10 bases aligning to TRBD1. The germline CDR1 and CDR2 sequences are MNHEY and SMNVEV (reference sequence). With V trimmed by 8 bases and J by 7 bases, 10 bases remained unmatched. The CDR3 runs 14 residues. CDR3: CASGLRDRGGGYTF. CDR3 nucleotides: TGTGCCAGCGGCTTACGGGACAGGGGAGGTGGCTACACCTTC.

The rearrangement uses TRBV7-3 and TRBJ2-1; unclear D gene. V lost 2 bases, J lost 5 bases, and 7 bases lay in between. CDR3 size: 13 residues. Germline-derived CDR1 and CDR2 are SGHTA and FQGTGA. This CDR3 is CASSLEANNEQFF. The CDR3 DNA follows: TGTGCCAGCAGCTTAGAGGCGAACAATGAGCAGTTCTTC.

The chain carries TRBV7-2 and TRBJ2-1, with 16 bases aligning to TRBD2. The V gene end was trimmed by 5 bases and the J gene end by 3 bases; junction bases not matched to a gene: 7. Germline loops: CDR1 SGHTA, CDR2 FQGNSA. This CDR3 region has 18 residues. This CDR3 reads CASSPGLAGGIYYNEQFF. The CDR3 nucleotides read TGTGCCAGCAGCCCGGGACTAGCGGGGGGGATTTACTACAATGAGCAGTTCTTC.

CDR3 sequence: CASSFGRRGSGYTF. CDR3 DNA sequence: TGTGCCAGCAGCTTCGGTCGCAGGGGTAGTGGCTACACCTTC. J is TRBJ1-2 and V is TRBV7-8, with D perhaps matching TRBD1 (6 bases). V was cut by 3 bases and J by 7 bases, with 15 bases left in between. This CDR3 has 14 residues. CDR1 is SGHVS, CDR2 FQNEAQ, per germline.

This clone has just one count. The chain joins TRBV3-1 (or the pseudogene TRBV3-2) to TRBJ2-2; D may be TRBD2 (7 bases). This CDR3 spans 18 amino acids. Trimming shortened V by 2 bases and J by 7 bases, and 23 bases separated the two germline ends. Germline CDR1 LGHDT, CDR2 YNNKEL (reference sequence). The CDR3 coding sequence is TGTGCCAGCAGCCAACGAGTTTGGGGGGGCGTAGGACACGGGGAGCTGTTTTTT. Protein: CASSQRVWGGVGHGELFF.

This clone was seen only once. The J gene is TRBJ2-1, the V gene TRBV27, with D perhaps TRBD2 (6 bases). This CDR3 has 15 residues. Deletions cut 3 bases from V and 4 bases from J, with 13 bases between. Per germline, CDR1 MNHEY and CDR2 SMNVEV (reference sequence). The CDR3 DNA is TGTGCCAGCAGTTTGGAGGGTCCCAGATACAATGAGCAGTTCTTC. Its translation is CASSLEGPRYNEQFF.

V and J are TRBV12-3 or TRBV12-4 and TRBJ2-3; 8 bases align to TRBD1. The V and J ends lost 4 bases and 8 bases, in that order; junction bases with no gene match: 5. This CDR3 contains 13 residues. DNA of the CDR3: TGTGCCAGCAGTTGGGGACAGGTCGTTACGCAGTATTTT. Translation: CASSWGQVVTQYF.

The chain is built from TRBV6-5 and TRBJ2-7; D is unresolved. Trimming took off 7 bases at V and 0 bases at J, with 10 bases between the two ends. Germline V gene data show CDR1 as MNHEY and CDR2 as SVGAGI. The CDR3 consists of 13 residues. CDR3 sequence (DNA): TGTGCCAGCAAAATTTTTAGCTCCTACGAGCAGTACTTC. It translates to CASKIFSSYEQYF.

V gene TRBV9 combines with J gene TRBJ1-2; the D is unclear. The ends were cut back, 4 bases at V and 3 bases at J, with 16 bases in the middle. Germline CDR1 reads SGDLS; CDR2 reads YYNGEE. CDR3 length equals 15 residues. The CDR3 nucleotides read TGTGCCAGCAGCCACAGCGGGGATTTCGACTATGGCTACACCTTC. Translating gives CASSHSGDFDYGYTF.

This clone has a handful of counts. J is TRBJ2-2 and V is TRBV7-8, with 13 bases fitting TRBD2. Germline CDR1 reads SGHVS; CDR2 reads FQNEAQ. The CDR3 has 17 amino acids. Germline trimming cut 5 bases from V and 2 bases from J; bases unmatched to any gene: 5. CDR3 sequence reads: CASSPRLAGGNTGELFF. The CDR3 DNA is TGTGCCAGCAGCCCCCGACTAGCGGGGGGTAACACCGGGGAGCTGTTTTTT.

This clone was observed a handful of times. The CDR3 DNA reads TGTGCCAGCAGCCCCAAGGAGGGTCGGACCGTAACTAACTATGGCTACACCTTC. Amino acids: CASSPKEGRTVTNYGYTF. The chain joins TRBV21-1 to TRBJ1-2. TRBV21-1 is given as a pseudogene. CDR3 size: 18 residues.

The CDR3 coding sequence is TGTGCCAGCAGTTTAAGGGGGCATAAAAGGCCCCAGCATTTT. It is translated as CASSLRGHKRPQHF. The chain uses TRBV28 and TRBJ1-5, with TRBD1 matching 7 bases. J was trimmed by 9 bases and V by 2 bases; bases with no gene match: 7. Germline values: CDR1 MDHEN, CDR2 SYDVKM. The CDR3 loop spans 14 amino acids.

CDR3 loop: CASSIPASGGKNIQYF. The CDR3 nucleotides read TGTGCCAGTAGTATACCGGCGTCAGGGGGCAAAAACATTCAGTACTTC. This chain connects TRBV19 to TRBJ2-4; TRBD1 matches at 7 bases. The germline V gene has CDR1 LNHDA and CDR2 SQIVND (reference sequence). After removal of 2 bases from V and 3 bases from J, the junction contained 7 bases not matched to a gene. CDR3 length: 16 residues.

The V gene is TRBV5-1, the J gene TRBJ1-1; D remains ambiguous. Per the germline V gene, CDR1 is SGHRS and CDR2 is YFSETQ. This CDR3 comprises 14 residues. V lost 3 bases and J 1 base, leaving 10 bases between the germline ends. CDR3 sequence reads: CASSSSTANTEAFF. CDR3 nucleotides: TGCGCCAGCAGCTCTTCCACAGCGAACACTGAAGCTTTCTTT.

The genes are TRBV15 and TRBJ2-3, with D unclear. V was clipped by 0 bases and J by 2 bases, with 12 bases between them. The V gene's germline CDR1 is LNHNV and CDR2 YYDKDF (reference sequence). This CDR3 contains 16 residues. CDR3 in DNA: TGTGCCACCAGCAGAGATTCCGGGTCGTACACAGATACGCAGTATTTT. It yields the protein CATSRDSGSYTDTQYF.

J is TRBJ2-1 and V is TRBV2; TRBD2 matches 7 bases. The J segment lost 10 bases and the V segment lost 11 bases, leaving 17 bases of the junction unmatched. The length of the CDR3 is 14 residues. CDR1 is SNHLY and CDR2 is FYNNEI in the germline V gene. The CDR3 is CASDRDYASGEQFF. As DNA, the CDR3 is TGTGCCTCCGATCGGGACTACGCCTCGGGCGAGCAGTTCTTC. Supplemented by reference TRBV2 and TRBJ2-1, the full variable domain reads EPEVTQTPSHQVTQMGQEVILRCVPISNHLYFYWYRQILGQKVEFLVSFYNNEISEKSEIFDDQFSVERPDGSNFTLKIRSTKLEDSAMYFCASDRDYASGEQFFGPGTRLTVL.

This chain joins TRBV20-1 and TRBJ1-1; D remains unclear. The V and J ends lost 5 bases and 11 bases respectively, with 12 bases between them. From germline, CDR1 is DFQATT and CDR2 SNEGSKA (reference sequence). There are 10 residues in the CDR3. This CDR3 is CSAGRLEAFF. The CDR3 DNA reads TGCAGTGCTGGCCGGCTGGAGGCTTTCTTT.

The chain employs TRBV28 and TRBJ1-6; D gene unclear. V was clipped by 10 bases and J by 7 bases, with 11 bases between them. CDR1 and CDR2 (germline): MDHEN, SYDVKM. This CDR3 is built from 12 residues. CDR3 coding DNA: TGTGCCAAAAGGAGCCTGAATTCACCCCTCCACTTT. Translating gives CAKRSLNSPLHF.

CDR3: CASTLTGGFGELFF. CDR3 coding DNA: TGCGCCAGCACCCTCACGGGAGGGTTTGGGGAGCTGTTTTTT. This chain connects TRBV5-1 to TRBJ2-2; 8 bases are shared with TRBD2. Losses at the gene ends were 6 bases for V and 8 bases for J; bases not matched to a gene: 9. CDR1 SGHRS and CDR2 YFSETQ come from the germline V gene. The CDR3 has 14 amino acids. The whole variable domain, filled in from reference TRBV5-1 and TRBJ2-2, reads KAGVTQTPRYLIKTRGQQVTLSCSPISGHRSVSWYQQTPGQGLQFLFEYFSETQRNKGNFPGRFSGRQFSNSRSEMNVSTLELGDSALYLCASTLTGGFGELFFGEGSRLTVL.

The sample holds one count of this clone. The chain carries TRBV4-1 and TRBJ1-4, with D hard to call. Germline values: CDR1 MGHRA, CDR2 YSYEKL. The CDR3 loop spans 14 amino acids. V was trimmed by 4 bases and J by 3 bases, leaving 9 bases between them. The CDR3 nucleotides read TGCGCCAGCAGCCGAGGGCTATCTAATGAAAAACTGTTTTTT. Translated, it gives CASSRGLSNEKLFF.

This clone was detected a few times. The V and J genes are TRBV5-6 and TRBJ1-5, with D unclear. Trimming shortened V by 5 bases and J by 2 bases, and 11 bases separated the two germline ends. CDR1 SGHDT and CDR2 YYEEEE come from the germline V gene. The CDR3 consists of 14 residues. The CDR3 loop reads CASSRLLGNQPQHF. In nucleotides, the CDR3 is TGTGCCAGCAGTCGACTTTTGGGCAATCAGCCCCAGCATTTT.

This sequence joins TRBV6-5 and TRBJ2-5; TRBD1 matches at 7 bases. Trimming at V came to 5 bases and at J to 5 bases, leaving 2 bases not matched to a gene. Per the germline V gene, CDR1 is MNHEY and CDR2 is SVGAGI. The CDR3 totals 12 residues. Here the CDR3 DNA reads TGTGCCAGCAGTAGGGGGCGGGAGACCCAGTACTTC. It codes for CASSRGRETQYF.

The table lists this clone with a count of one. The V call is TRBV2, the J call TRBJ2-2; 11 bases line up with TRBD2. Unmatched junction bases numbered 3, after V lost 9 bases and J lost 3 bases. From germline, CDR1 is SNHLY and CDR2 FYNNEI. This CDR3 is 14 amino acids long. The CDR3 spells CARGGLADTGELFF. The CDR3, as DNA: TGTGCCAGGGGGGGACTAGCGGACACCGGGGAGCTGTTTTTT.

This clone was recorded a few times. V usage is TRBV5-4 and J usage is TRBJ1-1, with no clear D. CDR3 length equals 14 residues. Trimming left V 0 bases short and J 0 bases short, with 6 bases between. Germline assignment: CDR1 SGHNT and CDR2 YYREEE (reference sequence). As DNA, the CDR3 is TGTGCCAGCAGCTTGGGAGGGATGAACACTGAAGCTTTCTTT. This encodes CASSLGGMNTEAFF. Full variable domain (missing parts from reference TRBV5-4 and TRBJ1-1): ETGVTQSPTHLIKTRGQQVTLRCSSQSGHNTVSWYQQALGQGPQFIFQYYREEENGRGNFPPRFSGLQFPNYSSELNVNALELDDSALYLCASSLGGMNTEAFFGQGTRLTVV.

This clone was seen once. This chain joins TRBV7-6 and TRBJ2-5, with 8 bases that match TRBD1. The CDR3 is 16 amino acids. V was pared by 5 bases and J by 4 bases, with 12 bases of the junction left unmatched. Germline CDR1 SGHVS, CDR2 FNYEAQ. The CDR3 here is CASSRLQGAEGETQYF. CDR3 DNA sequence: TGTGCCAGCAGCAGACTTCAGGGGGCGGAAGGAGAGACCCAGTACTTC. Full variable domain (outside the CDR3, taken from reference TRBV7-6 and TRBJ2-5): GAGVSQSPRYKVTKRGQDVALRCDPISGHVSLYWYRQALGQGPEFLTYFNYEAQQDKSGLPNDRFSAERPEGSISTLTIQRTEQRDSAMYRCASSRLQGAEGETQYFGPGTRLLVL.

The chain has TRBV19 and TRBJ1-1; the match to TRBD1 covers 9 bases. The CDR3 is 16 amino acids. CDR1 is LNHDA and CDR2 is SQIVND in the germline V gene (reference sequence). The V gene end was trimmed by 4 bases and the J gene end by 3 bases; junction bases not matched to a gene: 9. The CDR3 sequence: CASSTSSGQGYTEAFF. CDR3 in DNA: TGTGCCAGTAGTACCTCGTCGGGACAGGGATACACTGAAGCTTTCTTT. Together with reference TRBV19 and TRBJ1-1, the CDR3 gives the full variable domain: DGGITQSPKYLFRKEGQNVTLSCEQNLNHDAMYWYRQDPGQGLRLIYYSQIVNDFQKGDIAEGYSVSREKKESFPLTVTSAQKNPTAFYLCASSTSSGQGYTEAFFGQGTRLTVV.

The gene calls are TRBV28 and TRBJ1-5, with TRBD1 as a possible D gene (5 bases). The CDR3 spans 16 residues. Trimming shortened V by 4 bases and J by 4 bases, and 17 bases separated the two germline ends. Germline CDR1 MDHEN, CDR2 SYDVKM. Written as DNA, the CDR3 is TGTGCCAGCAGTTGGACGGGACTTCAGCGGAATCAGCCCCAGCATTTT. This gives the protein CASSWTGLQRNQPQHF.

The rearrangement uses TRBV6-5 and TRBJ2-1; D is unclear. Germline CDR1 and CDR2: MNHEY and SVGAGI. The CDR3 is made up of 11 amino acids. Deletions cut 7 bases from V and 7 bases from J, with 8 bases between. For the CDR3, the DNA is TGTGCCAGCAACTACCCTAATGAGCAGTTCTTC. Translated, it gives CASNYPNEQFF.

The J gene is TRBJ2-5, the V gene TRBV5-1; no definite D call. The CDR3 has 14 residues. Germline assignment: CDR1 SGHRS and CDR2 YFSETQ. Trimming shortened V by 0 bases and J by 7 bases, and 13 bases separated the two germline ends. The CDR3 DNA reads TGCGCCAGCAGCTTGGAGATAGCCGCCGGGACCCAGTACTTC. As protein: CASSLEIAAGTQYF. The full variable domain, with the rest looked up from reference TRBV5-1 and TRBJ2-5, is KAGVTQTPRYLIKTRGQQVTLSCSPISGHRSVSWYQQTPGQGLQFLFEYFSETQRNKGNFPGRFSGRQFSNSRSEMNVSTLELGDSALYLCASSLEIAAGTQYFGPGTRLLVL.

The rearrangement links TRBV19 to TRBJ1-4; perhaps TRBD1 as D (6 bases). There are 18 residues in the CDR3. Deletions cut 6 bases from V and 4 bases from J, with 24 bases between. The germline V gene encodes CDR1 LNHDA and CDR2 SQIVND (reference sequence). CDR3 protein: CASSWDTSNNGVNEKLFF. Here the CDR3 DNA reads TGTGCCAGTAGCTGGGACACATCGAATAACGGAGTTAATGAAAAACTGTTTTTT.

For the CDR3, the DNA is TGTGCCAGCAGCCAAGTGTCGGGACTAGCGGGGGGGACCGGGGAGCTGTTTTTT. Its protein is CASSQVSGLAGGTGELFF. This chain uses TRBV4-2 with TRBJ2-2; 16 positions match TRBD2. V lost 1 base and J lost 5; bases outside the gene matches: 4. The CDR3 contains 18 residues. The germline V gene has CDR1 LGHNA and CDR2 YNFKEQ.